This T cell receptor (beta chain) was recorded in a study of T cell repertoires in cytomegalovirus infection. As for the study in general: Both a matching HLA type and CMV infection were indicated by public TCR beta signatures. General study points: In two of eight donors, the top clonotype was HLA-C-restricted CMV-specific. Cumulative frequency (of public TCR beta family members) identified carriers of CMV plus the relevant HLA.

TCRdb analysed the reads with MiXCR anew, one entry per CDR3 protein. The data show approximately 250,000 distinct CDR3 sequences, with 9% to 15% seen just once and approximately 1.6% held by the top ten. This clonotype has only a few counts. The antigen is unknown. V dropped 0 bases and J dropped 8 bases, with 5 bases sitting between them. The CDR3 has 13 residues. The TCR was taken from a human donor in good health (CMV status not recorded). Some clones in this sample may be carry-over from other donors' samples. V and J are TRBV12-3 or TRBV12-4 and TRBJ1-6; unclear D gene. Sequencing input: PBMCs. CDR3 sequence (DNA): TGTGCCAGCAGTTTAGCGCCGGATTCACCCCTCCACTTT. Protein product: CASSLAPDSPLHF.